The 8 T cell receptor beta chains below all came from one sample that was sequenced in a study of blood T cell repertoires in COVID-19. Sequencing was performed with immunoSEQ multiplex PCR; in TCRdb, only in-frame clones are kept and a portion is missing. The sample carries fewer than 450,000 clones, around nine tenths recorded once. Material for sequencing was peripheral blood. The receptors originated from a woman in her 70s with COVID-19, enrolled during active disease.

J is TRBJ1-5 and V is TRBV4-2; 8 bases map to TRBD1. Germline V gene sequence: CDR1 LGHNA, CDR2 YNFKEQ. With 0 bases clipped from V and 0 bases from J, the junction kept 13 bases outside the gene matches. This CDR3 comprises 20 residues. Here the CDR3 reads CASSQDTLRTGRDSNQPQHF. CDR3 bases: TGTGCCAGCAGCCAAGATACCCTTCGGACAGGGCGAGATAGCAATCAGCCCCAGCATTTT.

The chain combines TRBV28 with TRBJ1-5; D gene uncertain. Trimming shortened V by 2 bases and J by 5 bases, and 7 bases separated the two germline ends. Germline V CDR1 and CDR2: MDHEN, SYDVKM. The CDR3 runs 13 residues. CDR3 protein: CASSLSNYQPQHF. The CDR3 nucleotides read TGTGCCAGCAGTTTAAGCAATTATCAGCCCCAGCATTTT. Full variable domain (outside the CDR3, taken from reference TRBV28 and TRBJ1-5): DVKVTQSSRYLVKRTGEKVFLECVQDMDHENMFWYRQDPGLGLRLIYFSYDVKMKEKGDIPEGYSVSREKKERFSLILESASTNQTSMYLCASSLSNYQPQHFGDGTRLSIL.

This clone was picked up one time. The chain employs TRBV30 and TRBJ2-3, with D unclear. The CDR3 consists of 13 residues. The germline CDR1 and CDR2 sequences are GTSNPN and SVGIG (reference sequence). V gave up 0 bases and J gave up 8 bases, with 12 bases separating them. The CDR3 protein is CAWSVLPLGTQYF. The CDR3 DNA is TGTGCCTGGAGTGTACTGCCCCTTGGTACGCAGTATTTT.

This chain uses TRBV5-4 with TRBJ1-2, with D possibly matching TRBD1 (6 bases). This CDR3 has 15 amino acids. The V gene's germline CDR1 is SGHNT and CDR2 YYREEE (reference sequence). Trimming shortened V by 1 base and J by 4 bases, and 14 bases separated the two germline ends. This chain's CDR3 is CASSLREGVIYGYTF. In DNA, the CDR3 is TGTGCCAGCAGCTTGCGGGAGGGGGTGATCTATGGCTACACCTTC.

The chain employs TRBV2 and TRBJ2-5; D is possibly TRBD1 (6 bases). The CDR3 totals 15 residues. CDR1 SNHLY and CDR2 FYNNEI come from the germline V gene. The V end was cut by 7 bases, the J end by 3 bases, with 18 bases between. The CDR3: CASTIGRTEKETQYF. CDR3 sequence (DNA): TGTGCCAGCACTATCGGGCGGACAGAAAAAGAGACCCAGTACTTC.

The genes are TRBV2 and TRBJ2-7; D possibly corresponds to TRBD1 (6 bases). Germline V gene data show CDR1 as SNHLY and CDR2 as FYNNEI. V gave up 4 bases and J gave up 7 bases, with 11 bases separating them. CDR3 length equals 12 residues. Written as DNA, the CDR3 is TGTGCCAGCAGTGGGGTTGGACAGGAGCAGTACTTC. Translating gives CASSGVGQEQYF.

J is TRBJ1-2 and V is TRBV12-5, with a weak D call TRBD1 (5 bases). CDR1 is LGHNT and CDR2 is FRNRAP in the germline V gene. The CDR3 loop spans 16 amino acids. The germline V and J ends were trimmed by 0 bases and 4 bases, with 15 bases remaining between them. The CDR3 loop is CASGLVLSGVAYGYTF. The CDR3 DNA reads TGTGCTAGTGGTTTGGTACTATCGGGGGTAGCCTATGGCTACACCTTC.

This clone has just a few counts. V usage is TRBV6-1 and J usage is TRBJ1-4, with TRBD1 as a possible D gene (5 bases). Per germline, CDR1 MNHNS and CDR2 SASEGT. This CDR3 is 17 amino acids long. V was trimmed by 1 base and J by 0 bases, leaving 12 bases between them. CDR3 region: CASSEGPGPATNEKLFF. The CDR3 DNA reads TGTGCCAGCAGTGAAGGCCCAGGGCCGGCAACTAATGAAAAACTGTTTTTT.